This T cell receptor beta chain was observed in a study of cytomegalovirus exposure and HLA in healthy donors. The study, taken as a whole, reports: The authors enumerated roughly 160 TCR beta chains as linked to cytomegalovirus.

This CDR3 is 13 amino acids long. Trimming shortened V by 5 bases and J by 7 bases, and 12 bases separated the two germline ends. CDR1 is SGHAT and CDR2 is FQNNGV in the germline V gene. TCRdb's table, derived via immunoSEQ multiplex PCR, lists solely in-frame clones and lacks some. Of 150,000 to 200,000 clones listed, about 85% are singletons. Concerning this clone: Its target is not known.

J is TRBJ1-3 and V is TRBV11-2; D is perhaps TRBD1 (6 bases). Material: PBMCs. This TCR was recovered from a man aged 30 to 39 in good health and CMV-seropositive. Here the CDR3 reads CASSLRGGNTIYF. The CDR3 coding sequence is TGTGCCAGCAGCCTCAGGGGCGGGAACACCATATATTTT.